This T cell receptor (beta chain) stems from a study of HIV-infected patients and healthy controls. From the 5' RACE reads, TCRdb called clonotypes with MiXCR, one entry per CDR3 protein. The sample includes about 17,000 distinct CDR3 sequences, about a sixth of them seen just once. The source of this sequence is a human donor in good health. The sample taken for sequencing was CD8+ T cells from blood.

CDR3 amino acids: CASSIVLPGNQPQHF. The CDR3 DNA sequence: TGTGCCAGTAGTATAGTACTCCCGGGGAATCAGCCCCAGCATTTT. The chain employs TRBV19 and TRBJ1-5; D is uncertain. This CDR3 contains 15 residues. Trimming removed 1 base at V and 4 bases at J, with 11 bases between. Germline V gene data show CDR1 as LNHDA and CDR2 as SQIVND (reference sequence).